The rows below give T cell receptor beta chains drawn from one sample of a study of cytomegalovirus exposure and HLA in healthy donors. Here immunoSEQ multiplex PCR was the method, and the copy in TCRdb shows in-frame clones only, minus some. The sample has 110,000 or so clones, about 61% seen once. Sequenced input: PBMCs. The source is a man aged 18 to 30 in good health and CMV-seropositive. The CDR3 runs from the conserved cysteine through the conserved F or W. The D gene is left open where the match is weak. The size entry is marked missing in some rows and otherwise reads once, few, many or a size class.

d_call	v_call	clone_size	j_call	cdr3_nt	cdr3_aa
TRBD2	TRBV10-2	few	TRBJ2-5	TGCGCCAGCCGGCAGACTAGCGGGGGGGGGACCCAGTACTTC	CASRQTSGGGTQYF
-	TRBV5-4	-	TRBJ1-2	TGTGCCAGCAGGCCGAATGAGAACTATGGCTACACCTTC	CASRPNENYGYTF
TRBD1	TRBV30	-	TRBJ1-6	TGTGCCTGGAGTGTACGGGACAGGGATAATTCACCCCTCCACTTT	CAWSVRDRDNSPLHF
-	TRBV6-1	-	TRBJ2-3	TGTGCCAGCAGTGAAGACAAGTCTAGCACAGATACGCAGTATTTT	CASSEDKSSTDTQYF
TRBD1	TRBV5-1	-	TRBJ1-4	TGCGCCAGCAGCCACGCGGCGACAGGGGTCACTAATGAAAAACTGTTTTTT	CASSHAATGVTNEKLFF
TRBD1	TRBV19	-	TRBJ1-4	TGTGCCAGTAGTAGACGACAGGGGTCTGCTAATGAAAAACTGTTTTTT	CASSRRQGSANEKLFF
TRBD1	TRBV5-1	-	TRBJ2-7	TGCGCCAGCAGTTCGAGGACAGGGGCTGCCTACGAGCAGTACTTC	CASSSRTGAAYEQYF
-	TRBV7-2	-	TRBJ2-5	TGTGCCAGCAGCCGGACTTTCCCCCAAGAGACCCAGTACTTC	CASSRTFPQETQYF
-	TRBV2	few	TRBJ2-5	TGTGCCAGCAGGAGGACAGAGCAAGAGACCCAGTACTTC	CASRRTEQETQYF
-	TRBV27	-	TRBJ2-1	TGTGCCAGCAGGGACAGAAACAATGAGCAGTTCTTC	CASRDRNNEQFF
-	TRBV28	-	TRBJ1-5	TGTGCCAGCAGTCCTCAGGTTAGCAATCAGCCCCAGCATTTT	CASSPQVSNQPQHF
-	TRBV4-2	-	TRBJ2-7	TGTGCCAGCAGCCAGGTTAGCTCCTACGAGCAGTACTTC	CASSQVSSYEQYF
TRBD2	TRBV2	-	TRBJ2-1	TGTGCCAGCAGTCTCATAGCGGGGGATAGCAATGAGCAGTTCTTC	CASSLIAGDSNEQFF
-	TRBV1	-	TRBJ2-1	TGCACCAGCAGCCCAAAAGAAGGAGGGGACAGCTCCTACAATGAGCAGTTCTTC	CTSSPKEGGDSSYNEQFF
-	TRBV28	-	TRBJ1-1	TGTGCCAGCAGGCCCGGAGGGTTGAACACTGAAGCTTTCTTT	CASRPGGLNTEAFF
-	TRBV5-6	-	TRBJ2-5	TGTGCCAGCAGCCTAAAAGAGACCCAGTACTTC	CASSLKETQYF
TRBD1	TRBV15	-	TRBJ1-6	TGTGCCACCAGCAGAGATCGAGTGTGGGGGACAGGGGATTCACCCCTCCACTTT	CATSRDRVWGTGDSPLHF
-	TRBV5-4	-	TRBJ2-7	TGTGCTGAGGGAGACTCCTACGAGCAGTACTTC	CAEGDSYEQYF
TRBD2	TRBV9	few	TRBJ2-1	TGTGCCAGCAGCATCGGGACTAGGGGGGTGGGGCAGTTCTTC	CASSIGTRGVGQFF
TRBD1	TRBV6-5	-	TRBJ2-7	TGTGCCAGCAGTCGGACAGGGTCGGGCGAGCAGTACTTC	CASSRTGSGEQYF
-	TRBV4-1	-	TRBJ1-5	TGCGCCAGCAGAGAAAGTGGGGGCCGGGATCAGCCCCAGCATTTT	CASRESGGRDQPQHF
TRBD1	TRBV4-1	-	TRBJ1-4	TGCGCCAGCAGCCTTGACAGGGGGGATGAAAAACTGTTTTTT	CASSLDRGDEKLFF
-	TRBV6-5	-	TRBJ2-1	TGTGCCAGCAACAGGCCCCACGATGAGCAGTTCTTC	CASNRPHDEQFF